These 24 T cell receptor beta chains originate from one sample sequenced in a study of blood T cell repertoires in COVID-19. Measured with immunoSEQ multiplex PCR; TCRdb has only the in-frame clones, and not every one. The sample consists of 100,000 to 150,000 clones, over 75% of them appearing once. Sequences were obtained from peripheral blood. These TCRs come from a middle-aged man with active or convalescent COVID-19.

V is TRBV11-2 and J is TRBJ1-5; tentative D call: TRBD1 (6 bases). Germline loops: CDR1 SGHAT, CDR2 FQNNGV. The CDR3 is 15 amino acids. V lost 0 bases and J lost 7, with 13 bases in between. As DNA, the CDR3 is TGTGCCAGCAGCTTAGAGGCTGGGCAGGGGCAGCCCCAGCATTTT. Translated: CASSLEAGQGQPQHF.

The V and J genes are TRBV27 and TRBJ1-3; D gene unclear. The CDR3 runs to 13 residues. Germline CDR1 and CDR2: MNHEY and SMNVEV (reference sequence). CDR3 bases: TGTGCGACGAGGGATGCTCCTGGAAACACCATATATTTT. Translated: CATRDAPGNTIYF.

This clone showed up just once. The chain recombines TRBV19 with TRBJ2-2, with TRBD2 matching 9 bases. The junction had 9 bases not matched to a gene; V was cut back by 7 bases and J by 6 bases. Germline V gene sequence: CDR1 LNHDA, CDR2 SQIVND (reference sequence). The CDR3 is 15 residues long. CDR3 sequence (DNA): TGTGCCAGTAACCCCAGCGGGGGGAAGGCCGGGGAGCTGTTTTTT. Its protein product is CASNPSGGKAGELFF.

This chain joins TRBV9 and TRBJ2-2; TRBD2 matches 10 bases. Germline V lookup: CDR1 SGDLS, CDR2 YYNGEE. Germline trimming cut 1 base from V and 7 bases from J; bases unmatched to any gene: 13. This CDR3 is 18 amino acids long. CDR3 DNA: TGTGCCAGCAGCGTACCTCGAGCGGGGGGGCCTGGTGGCGGGGAGCTGTTTTTT. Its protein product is CASSVPRAGGPGGGELFF.

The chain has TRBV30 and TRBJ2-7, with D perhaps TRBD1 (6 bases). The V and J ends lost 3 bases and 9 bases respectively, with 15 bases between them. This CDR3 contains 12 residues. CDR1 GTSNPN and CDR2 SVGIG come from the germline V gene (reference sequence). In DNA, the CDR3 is TGTGCCTGGAGGGAAACAGGGTTTAGGCAGTACTTC. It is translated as CAWRETGFRQYF.

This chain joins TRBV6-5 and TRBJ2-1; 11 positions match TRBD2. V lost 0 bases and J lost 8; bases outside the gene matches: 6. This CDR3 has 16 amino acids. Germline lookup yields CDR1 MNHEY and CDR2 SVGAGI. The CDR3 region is CASSYSLAGGPYEQFF. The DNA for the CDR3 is TGTGCCAGCAGTTACTCGCTAGCGGGGGGCCCCTATGAGCAGTTCTTC.

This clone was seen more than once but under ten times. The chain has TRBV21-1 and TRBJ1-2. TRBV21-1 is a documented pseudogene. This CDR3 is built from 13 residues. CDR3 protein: CASSKCGASGYTF. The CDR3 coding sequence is TGTGCCAGCAGCAAATGTGGAGCGTCCGGCTACACCTTC.

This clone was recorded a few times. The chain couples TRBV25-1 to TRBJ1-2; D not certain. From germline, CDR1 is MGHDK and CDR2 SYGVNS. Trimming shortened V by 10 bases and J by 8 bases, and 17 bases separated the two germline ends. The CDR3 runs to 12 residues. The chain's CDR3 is CATMDRTSGYTF. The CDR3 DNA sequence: TGTGCCACCATGGACCGGACTTCGGGCTACACCTTC.

CDR3 coding DNA: TGTGCCAGCACCCCATCCCTCGGCGGTGAAAAACTGTTTTTT. Protein sequence: CASTPSLGGEKLFF. This sequence joins TRBV6-5 and TRBJ1-4; no clear D gene. V was pared by 7 bases and J by 7 bases, with 16 bases between. The CDR3 runs to 14 residues. Per germline, CDR1 MNHEY and CDR2 SVGAGI.

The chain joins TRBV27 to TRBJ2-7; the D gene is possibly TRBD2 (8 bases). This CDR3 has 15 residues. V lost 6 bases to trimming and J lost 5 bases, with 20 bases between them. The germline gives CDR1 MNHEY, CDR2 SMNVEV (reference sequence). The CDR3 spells CASSSPGRGRNEQYF. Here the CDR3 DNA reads TGTGCCAGCAGCTCCCCCGGGAGGGGGCGAAACGAGCAGTACTTC.

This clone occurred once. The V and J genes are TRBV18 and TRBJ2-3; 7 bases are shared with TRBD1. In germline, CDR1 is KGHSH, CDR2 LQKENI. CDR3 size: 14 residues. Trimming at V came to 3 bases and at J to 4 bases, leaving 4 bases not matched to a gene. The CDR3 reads CASSPDRAADTQYF. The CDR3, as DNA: TGTGCCAGCTCACCCGACAGGGCCGCAGATACGCAGTATTTT.

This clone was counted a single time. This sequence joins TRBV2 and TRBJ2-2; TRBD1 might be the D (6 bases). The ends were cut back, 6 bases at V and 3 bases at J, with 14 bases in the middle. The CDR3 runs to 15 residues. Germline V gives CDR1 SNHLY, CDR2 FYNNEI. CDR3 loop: CASRTRDTYTGELFF. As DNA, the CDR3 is TGTGCCAGCAGGACCCGGGACACCTACACCGGGGAGCTGTTTTTT.

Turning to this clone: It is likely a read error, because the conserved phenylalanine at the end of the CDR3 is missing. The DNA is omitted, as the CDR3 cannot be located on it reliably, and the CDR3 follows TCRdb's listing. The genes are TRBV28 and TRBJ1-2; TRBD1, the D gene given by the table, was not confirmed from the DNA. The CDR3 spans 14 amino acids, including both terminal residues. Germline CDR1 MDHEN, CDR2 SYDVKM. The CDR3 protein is CASSLSQGSPLILL.

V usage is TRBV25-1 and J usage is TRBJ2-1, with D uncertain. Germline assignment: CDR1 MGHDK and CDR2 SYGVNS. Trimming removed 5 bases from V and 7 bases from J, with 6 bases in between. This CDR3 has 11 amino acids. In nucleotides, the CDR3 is TGTGCCAGCAGTAGAGTGAATGAGCAGTTCTTC. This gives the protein CASSRVNEQFF.

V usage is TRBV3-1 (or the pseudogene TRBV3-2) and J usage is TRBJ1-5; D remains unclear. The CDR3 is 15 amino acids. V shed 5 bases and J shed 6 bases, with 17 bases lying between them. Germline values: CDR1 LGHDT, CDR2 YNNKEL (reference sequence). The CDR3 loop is CASSAAEGSGQPQHF. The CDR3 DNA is TGTGCCAGCAGCGCCGCAGAGGGAAGTGGTCAGCCCCAGCATTTT.

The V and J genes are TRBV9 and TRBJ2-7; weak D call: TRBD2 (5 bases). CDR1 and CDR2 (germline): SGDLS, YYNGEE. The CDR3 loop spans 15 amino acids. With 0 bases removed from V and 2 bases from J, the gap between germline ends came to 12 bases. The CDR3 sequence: CASSVGSPGAYEQYF. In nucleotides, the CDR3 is TGTGCCAGCAGCGTAGGGAGCCCCGGGGCCTACGAGCAGTACTTC.

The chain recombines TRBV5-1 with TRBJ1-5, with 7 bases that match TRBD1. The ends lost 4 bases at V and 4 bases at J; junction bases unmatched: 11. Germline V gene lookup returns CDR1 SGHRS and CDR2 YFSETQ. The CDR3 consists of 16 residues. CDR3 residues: CASSPNRQGLNQPQHF. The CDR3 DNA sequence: TGCGCCAGCAGCCCGAACCGACAGGGTTTGAATCAGCCCCAGCATTTT. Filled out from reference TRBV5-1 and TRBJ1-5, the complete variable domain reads KAGVTQTPRYLIKTRGQQVTLSCSPISGHRSVSWYQQTPGQGLQFLFEYFSETQRNKGNFPGRFSGRQFSNSRSEMNVSTLELGDSALYLCASSPNRQGLNQPQHFGDGTRLSIL.

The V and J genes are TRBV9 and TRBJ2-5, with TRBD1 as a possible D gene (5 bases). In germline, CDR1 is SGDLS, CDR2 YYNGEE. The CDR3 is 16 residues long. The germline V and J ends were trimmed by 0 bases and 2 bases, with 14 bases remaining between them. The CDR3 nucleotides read TGTGCCAGCAGCGTAGCTTTGGACACAGGACAAGAGACCCAGTACTTC. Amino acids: CASSVALDTGQETQYF.

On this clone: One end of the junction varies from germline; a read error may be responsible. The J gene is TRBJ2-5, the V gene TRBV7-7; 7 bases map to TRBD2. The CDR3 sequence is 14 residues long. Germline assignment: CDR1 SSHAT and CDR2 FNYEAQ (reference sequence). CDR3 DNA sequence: TGTGCTAGCAGCTTAGGGAGGGGTCAAGAGACCCAGTACTTC. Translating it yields CASSLGRGQETQYF.

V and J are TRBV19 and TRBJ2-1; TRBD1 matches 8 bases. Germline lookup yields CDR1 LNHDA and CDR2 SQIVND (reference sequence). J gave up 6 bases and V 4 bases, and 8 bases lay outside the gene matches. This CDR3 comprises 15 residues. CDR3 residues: CASSTRTGFSNEQFF. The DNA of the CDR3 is TGTGCCAGTAGTACCCGGACAGGGTTTAGCAATGAGCAGTTCTTC. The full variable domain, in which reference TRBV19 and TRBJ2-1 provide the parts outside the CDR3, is DGGITQSPKYLFRKEGQNVTLSCEQNLNHDAMYWYRQDPGQGLRLIYYSQIVNDFQKGDIAEGYSVSREKKESFPLTVTSAQKNPTAFYLCASSTRTGFSNEQFFGPGTRLTVL.

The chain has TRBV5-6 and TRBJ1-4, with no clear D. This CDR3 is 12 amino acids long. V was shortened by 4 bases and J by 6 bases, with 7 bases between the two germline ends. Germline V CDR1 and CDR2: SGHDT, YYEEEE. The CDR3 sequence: CASSISHEKLFF. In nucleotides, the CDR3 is TGTGCCAGCAGCATTTCTCATGAAAAACTGTTTTTT.

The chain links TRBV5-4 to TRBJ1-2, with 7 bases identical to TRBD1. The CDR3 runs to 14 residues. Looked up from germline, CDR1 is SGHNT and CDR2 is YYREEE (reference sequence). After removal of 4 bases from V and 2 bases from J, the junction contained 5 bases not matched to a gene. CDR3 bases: TGTGCCAGCAGCCCCCCACAGGGGAACTATGGCTACACCTTC. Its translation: CASSPPQGNYGYTF. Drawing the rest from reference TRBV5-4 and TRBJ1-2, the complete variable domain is ETGVTQSPTHLIKTRGQQVTLRCSSQSGHNTVSWYQQALGQGPQFIFQYYREEENGRGNFPPRFSGLQFPNYSSELNVNALELDDSALYLCASSPPQGNYGYTFGSGTRLTVV.

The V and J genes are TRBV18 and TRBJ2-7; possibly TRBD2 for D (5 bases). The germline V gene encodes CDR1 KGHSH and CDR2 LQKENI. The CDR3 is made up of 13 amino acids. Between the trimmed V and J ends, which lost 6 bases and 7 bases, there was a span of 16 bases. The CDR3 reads CASSLGMPYEQYF. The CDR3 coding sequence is TGTGCCAGCTCCCTCGGGATGCCTTATGAGCAGTACTTC.

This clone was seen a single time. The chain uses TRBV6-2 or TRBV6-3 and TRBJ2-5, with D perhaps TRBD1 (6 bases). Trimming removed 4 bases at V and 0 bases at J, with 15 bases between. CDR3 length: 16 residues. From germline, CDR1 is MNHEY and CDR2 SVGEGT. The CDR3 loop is CASSSPRQAYQETQYF. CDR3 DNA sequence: TGTGCCAGCAGTTCACCCCGACAGGCGTACCAAGAGACCCAGTACTTC.